Each of the 30 T cell receptor beta chains below was sequenced from the same sample in a study of T cell responses to AZD1222 COVID-19 vaccine. Here immunoSEQ multiplex PCR was the method, and the copy in TCRdb shows in-frame clones only, minus some. The sample shows about 130,000 clones, 75% to 95% of them seen only once. The source was peripheral blood, collected 28 days after the second AZD1222 dose. These receptors originate from an adult who received the AZD1222 COVID-19 vaccine.

The chain links TRBV7-2 to TRBJ1-5; the D gene is possibly TRBD1 (6 bases). Trimming took off 1 base at V and 1 base at J, with 11 bases between the two ends. This CDR3 comprises 16 residues. The germline V gene has CDR1 SGHTA and CDR2 FQGNSA. The CDR3 sequence: CASSLGGGRSNQPQHF. CDR3 nucleotide sequence: TGTGCCAGCAGCTTAGGGGGGGGGCGAAGCAATCAGCCCCAGCATTTT.

This clone was seen a single time. This chain links TRBV27 with TRBJ1-5; D gene uncertain. V was trimmed by 4 bases and J by 6 bases, leaving 10 bases between them. Per germline, CDR1 MNHEY and CDR2 SMNVEV (reference sequence). CDR3 length: 13 residues. In DNA form, the CDR3 reads TGTGCCAGCAGTTCCACCTGGGGTCAGCCCCAGCATTTT. Translated: CASSSTWGQPQHF.

The CDR3 nucleotides are TGTGCCAGCTCACCCGGGACAGGAGGCATGAACACTGAAGCTTTCTTT. Protein: CASSPGTGGMNTEAFF. The rearrangement links TRBV18 to TRBJ1-1; 8 bases are shared with TRBD1. V was clipped by 3 bases and J by 0 bases; unmatched bases: 6. The CDR3 loop spans 16 amino acids. The germline CDR1 and CDR2 sequences are KGHSH and LQKENI.

In its sample, this clone was seen once. The chain has TRBV7-2 and TRBJ1-1; unclear D gene. The V and J ends lost 6 bases and 6 bases respectively, with 8 bases between them. The CDR3 contains 11 residues. The germline V gene has CDR1 SGHTA and CDR2 FQGNSA. CDR3 sequence reads: CASRFGPEAFF. The CDR3 DNA reads as TGTGCCAGCAGGTTTGGGCCTGAAGCTTTCTTT. Supplemented by reference TRBV7-2 and TRBJ1-1, the full variable domain reads GAGVSQSPSNKVTEKGKDVELRCDPISGHTALYWYRQSLGQGLEFLIYFQGNSAPDKSGLPSDRFSAERTGGSVSTLTIQRTQQEDSAVYLCASRFGPEAFFGQGTRLTVV.

V is TRBV25-1 and J is TRBJ1-4; a possible D gene is TRBD1 (5 bases). Germline values: CDR1 MGHDK, CDR2 SYGVNS. This CDR3 spans 13 amino acids. Trimming removed 8 bases at V and 8 bases at J, with 15 bases between. CDR3 amino acids: CASGLGGVEKLFF. As DNA, the CDR3 is TGTGCCAGCGGGCTCGGGGGTGTGGAAAAACTGTTTTTT.

V usage is TRBV5-4 and J usage is TRBJ2-5, with D uncertain. Germline V gene data show CDR1 as SGHNT and CDR2 as YYREEE (reference sequence). V lost 4 bases, J lost 5 bases, and 12 bases lay in between. The CDR3 consists of 13 residues. CDR3 sequence reads: CASSQESWETQYF. The CDR3 DNA follows: TGTGCCAGCAGCCAGGAGTCTTGGGAGACCCAGTACTTC.

CDR3 sequence (DNA): TGTGCCAGCTCTTTGGGGCTGAGCGGGGAGCTGTTTTTT. Translated, it gives CASSLGLSGELFF. The chain links TRBV12-3 or TRBV12-4 to TRBJ2-2; weak D call: TRBD1 (5 bases). This CDR3 has 13 amino acids. The germline V and J ends were trimmed by 8 bases and 7 bases, with 14 bases remaining between them.

V and J are TRBV5-1 and TRBJ2-5, with 13 bases aligning to TRBD2. CDR1 SGHRS and CDR2 YFSETQ come from the germline V gene. This CDR3 has 17 amino acids. Trimming cost V 1 base and J 5 bases; bases outside gene matches: 8. DNA for the CDR3: TGCGCCAGCAGCTTGATGGAACTAGCGGGAGGGCCCGAGACCCAGTACTTC. This codes for CASSLMELAGGPETQYF.

V usage is TRBV28 and J usage is TRBJ2-7, with TRBD2 matching over 8 bases. Trimming removed 1 base from V and 7 bases from J; junction bases left unmatched: 9. Germline values: CDR1 MDHEN, CDR2 SYDVKM. The CDR3 extends over 15 amino acids. The CDR3, as DNA: TGTGCCAGCAGTTTATCTCACGGGGGGGGCAGAGAGCAGTACTTC. Its translation: CASSLSHGGGREQYF.

This clone occurred many times. The V call is TRBV7-9, the J call TRBJ2-1; 11 nucleotides agree with TRBD2. CDR3 length: 19 amino acids. Germline CDR1 is SEHNR and CDR2 is FQNEAQ (reference sequence). J was trimmed by 1 base and V by 6 bases; bases with no gene match: 14. In nucleotides, the CDR3 is TGTGCCAGCAGGGGATCAGGGCTAGCGGGAGGACCTTCCTACAATGAGCAGTTCTTC. Its translation: CASRGSGLAGGPSYNEQFF. Full variable domain (outside the CDR3, taken from reference TRBV7-9 and TRBJ2-1): DTGVSQNPRHKITKRGQNVTFRCDPISEHNRLYWYRQTLGQGPEFLTYFQNEAQLEKSRLLSDRFSAERPKGSFSTLEIQRTEQGDSAMYLCASRGSGLAGGPSYNEQFFGPGTRLTVL.

The chain links TRBV3-1 (or the pseudogene TRBV3-2) to TRBJ2-1; perhaps D is TRBD1 or TRBD2 (5 bases each). The CDR3 is 15 amino acids. Germline V gene data show CDR1 as LGHDT and CDR2 as YNNKEL (reference sequence). Trimming left V 1 base short and J 3 bases short, with 10 bases between. The CDR3 loop is CASSQVGTRYNEQFF. In DNA, the CDR3 is TGTGCCAGCAGCCAAGTGGGGACCCGCTACAATGAGCAGTTCTTC.

The CDR3 here is CASSLPRRDRAWRQPQHF. CDR3 nucleotide sequence: TGTGCCAGCAGCTTACCCCGCCGGGACAGGGCTTGGCGGCAGCCCCAGCATTTT. The V and J genes are TRBV7-3 and TRBJ1-5; 9 nucleotides match TRBD1. Unmatched junction bases numbered 15, after V lost 2 bases and J lost 7 bases. The CDR3 runs 18 residues. Germline CDR1 SGHTA, CDR2 FQGTGA.

The V and J genes are TRBV5-1 and TRBJ1-1, with 9 bases identical to TRBD1. Germline-derived CDR1 and CDR2 are SGHRS and YFSETQ. There are 15 residues in the CDR3. V lost 4 bases to trimming and J lost 5 bases; unmatched junction nucleotides: 9. As DNA, the CDR3 is TGCGCCAGCAGCCGCGACACCGGGACAGGGACTGAAGCTTTCTTT. As protein: CASSRDTGTGTEAFF.

The genes are TRBV5-6 and TRBJ2-7; TRBD1 is a possible D gene (6 bases). Germline V gives CDR1 SGHDT, CDR2 YYEEEE. This CDR3 spans 13 amino acids. The ends were cut back, 3 bases at V and 2 bases at J, with 9 bases in the middle. The CDR3 DNA is TGTGCCAGCAGCTCAGGGGTTCCCTACGAGCAGTACGTC. It codes for CASSSGVPYEQYV.

The chain carries TRBV7-9 and TRBJ1-6; the D is unclear. Trimming stripped 3 bases from V and 10 bases from J, with 13 bases between. The CDR3 spans 14 residues. In germline, CDR1 is SEHNR, CDR2 FQNEAQ (reference sequence). CDR3 loop: CASSFGWDLSPLHF. CDR3 nucleotide sequence: TGTGCCAGCAGCTTTGGATGGGATCTCTCACCCCTCCACTTT.

This clone has only one observation. The chain couples TRBV5-1 to TRBJ1-1, with 9 bases that match TRBD1. The CDR3 has 17 amino acids. Germline-derived CDR1 and CDR2 are SGHRS and YFSETQ. V dropped 3 bases and J dropped 1; count of bases not matched to a gene: 10. The CDR3 here is CASSSGTGYSQNTEAFF. The CDR3 DNA reads TGCGCCAGCAGCTCGGGGACAGGGTACAGCCAGAACACTGAAGCTTTCTTT.

The chain combines TRBV7-8 with TRBJ2-1; 7 bases are a match to TRBD1. This CDR3 is 18 amino acids long. Per germline, CDR1 SGHVS and CDR2 FQNEAQ. With V trimmed by 5 bases and J by 0 bases, 13 bases remained unmatched. This CDR3 is CASSARTGHISSYNEQFF. For the CDR3, the DNA is TGTGCCAGCAGCGCCCGGACAGGTCATATCTCCTCCTACAATGAGCAGTTCTTC. Looking up the rest from reference TRBV7-8 and TRBJ2-1 gives the full variable domain: GAGVSQSPRYKVAKRGQDVALRCDPISGHVSLFWYQQALGQGPEFLTYFQNEAQLDKSGLPSDRFFAERPEGSVSTLKIQRTQQEDSAVYLCASSARTGHISSYNEQFFGPGTRLTVL.

The chain recombines TRBV5-1 with TRBJ2-2; weak D call: TRBD1 (6 bases). Per the germline V gene, CDR1 is SGHRS and CDR2 is YFSETQ. V lost 2 bases, J lost 5 bases, and 7 bases lay in between. This CDR3 has 13 amino acids. CDR3 in DNA: TGCGCCAGCAGCTTCGGACAGACCGGGGAGCTGTTTTTT. It encodes CASSFGQTGELFF.

The CDR3 coding sequence is TGTGCCAGCAGTGCCGGGACAGGGGGCAACTATGGCTACACCTTC. Residues: CASSAGTGGNYGYTF. This sequence joins TRBV6-4 and TRBJ1-2, with 12 nucleotides matching TRBD1. V lost 4 bases, J lost 2 bases, and 2 bases stayed unmatched. This CDR3 spans 15 amino acids. Germline V gene lookup returns CDR1 MRHNA and CDR2 SNTAGT.

This chain joins TRBV19 and TRBJ2-1, with 8 bases matching TRBD1. The germline CDR1 and CDR2 sequences are LNHDA and SQIVND (reference sequence). With V trimmed by 1 base and J by 1 base, 6 bases remained unmatched. This CDR3 has 17 amino acids. The CDR3 nucleotides are TGTGCCAGTAGTATAGGGACAGGGCCCTATTCCTACAATGAGCAGTTCTTC. It is translated as CASSIGTGPYSYNEQFF.

The CDR3 nucleotides are TGTGCCTGGATGAGATTTAGCTCCTATAATTCACCCCTCCACTTT. As protein: CAWMRFSSYNSPLHF. J is TRBJ1-6 and V is TRBV30, with D hard to call. CDR1 GTSNPN and CDR2 SVGIG come from the germline V gene (reference sequence). V lost 4 bases and J lost 0, with 10 bases in between. The CDR3 runs 15 residues.

This chain links TRBV19 with TRBJ1-4; D is undetermined. The germline V gene encodes CDR1 LNHDA and CDR2 SQIVND (reference sequence). The CDR3 runs to 15 residues. The V end lost 7 bases, the J end lost 0 bases, and 12 bases lay between the germline ends. The CDR3 is CASTSGEPTNEKLFF. CDR3 nucleotides: TGTGCCAGTACCTCCGGGGAACCAACTAATGAAAAACTGTTTTTT.

This chain uses TRBV25-1 with TRBJ1-2; D remains unclear. From germline, CDR1 is MGHDK and CDR2 SYGVNS. The CDR3 spans 12 residues. V was trimmed by 3 bases and J by 2 bases, leaving 4 bases between them. The CDR3 DNA follows: TGTGCCAGCAGTGATTTCAACTATGGCTACACCTTC. Translating it yields CASSDFNYGYTF.

The chain joins TRBV6-5 to TRBJ2-7, with D perhaps TRBD2 (5 bases). The V gene lost 0 bases and the J gene lost 1 base, with 13 bases spanning the gap. Germline V gene lookup returns CDR1 MNHEY and CDR2 SVGAGI. The CDR3 is made up of 16 amino acids. The CDR3 DNA sequence: TGTGCCAGCAGTTACTCGAGCGTAGGGAGTTCCTACGAGCAGTACTTC. This encodes CASSYSSVGSSYEQYF.

This chain links TRBV24-1 with TRBJ2-1; 10 bases map to TRBD1. Germline trimming cut 3 bases from V and 4 bases from J; bases unmatched to any gene: 5. The CDR3 length is 16 residues. Germline V gene lookup returns CDR1 KGHDR and CDR2 SFDVKD. The CDR3 loop is CATSDVTGGWYNEQFF. CDR3 in DNA: TGTGCCACCAGTGATGTGACAGGGGGCTGGTACAATGAGCAGTTCTTC.

The rearrangement uses TRBV18 and TRBJ1-1, with 7 bases aligning to TRBD1. The CDR3 totals 17 residues. Germline V gene data show CDR1 as KGHSH and CDR2 as LQKENI. V shed 2 bases, J shed 3 bases, and the junction held 12 bases outside the gene matches. As DNA, the CDR3 is TGTGCCAGCTCACCAAAAATTCCGACAGGGTCCGACACTGAAGCTTTCTTT. It codes for CASSPKIPTGSDTEAFF.

The chain recombines TRBV5-1 with TRBJ1-4; no firm D call. This CDR3 is 14 amino acids long. Germline assignment: CDR1 SGHRS and CDR2 YFSETQ. The germline V and J ends were trimmed by 3 bases and 6 bases, with 12 bases remaining between them. In DNA, the CDR3 is TGCGCCAGCAGCTCCGACGGGATGGATGAAAAACTGTTTTTT. Its translation: CASSSDGMDEKLFF. Based on the CDR3 plus reference TRBV5-1 and TRBJ1-4, the full variable domain is KAGVTQTPRYLIKTRGQQVTLSCSPISGHRSVSWYQQTPGQGLQFLFEYFSETQRNKGNFPGRFSGRQFSNSRSEMNVSTLELGDSALYLCASSSDGMDEKLFFGSGTQLSVL.

The chain recombines TRBV15 with TRBJ2-5; possible D gene TRBD2, 5 bases. In germline, CDR1 is LNHNV, CDR2 YYDKDF (reference sequence). This CDR3 has 14 residues. V was pared by 0 bases and J by 5 bases, with 10 bases between. CDR3 nucleotides: TGTGCCACCAGCAGAGATTTGGGAGTGGAGACCCAGTACTTC. Translation: CATSRDLGVETQYF.

CDR3 sequence (DNA): TGTGCCAGTAGTATCACAGGAAAGGCTAATGAAAAACTGTTTTTT. Translating it yields CASSITGKANEKLFF. This rearrangement joins TRBV19 to TRBJ1-4, with D possibly being TRBD1 (5 bases). This CDR3 comprises 15 residues. Trimming pared 3 bases from V and 3 bases from J, leaving 11 bases between. CDR1 LNHDA and CDR2 SQIVND come from the germline V gene (reference sequence). Based on the CDR3 plus reference TRBV19 and TRBJ1-4, the full variable domain is DGGITQSPKYLFRKEGQNVTLSCEQNLNHDAMYWYRQDPGQGLRLIYYSQIVNDFQKGDIAEGYSVSREKKESFPLTVTSAQKNPTAFYLCASSITGKANEKLFFGSGTQLSVL.

The rearrangement uses TRBV12-5 and TRBJ1-3; 7 bases agree with TRBD1. The length of the CDR3 is 16 residues. V lost 6 bases, J lost 1 base, and 9 bases stayed unmatched. Per the germline V gene, CDR1 is LGHNT and CDR2 is FRNRAP. The DNA of the CDR3 is TGTGCTAGTGGGGCAGGGACAGTTGGATCTGGAAACACCATATATTTT. It translates to CASGAGTVGSGNTIYF.